The clone carrying this T cell receptor beta chain was observed at least ten times. Using RNA transcripts as the source, TCR beta CDR3 regions were amplified. First-round RT-PCR targeting the TCR CDR3 was performed with the HTBI primer set. TCRdb processed the multiplex PCR reads anew with MiXCR; each CDR3 protein has one entry. The sample holds around 340,000 distinct CDR3 sequences, about 15% seen once. It was considered stable Graves' hyperthyroidism when ophthalmopathy did not progress within 18 months. Hyperthyroidism patients were newly diagnosed, had disease duration under 2 months, and were aged 18 to 65 years. Uncontrolled infection, other autoimmune disease, pregnancy and lactation each barred patients from inclusion. The data derive from a study of T cells in Graves' hyperthyroidism and ophthalmopathy. Study details: The authors collected peripheral blood at initial diagnosis, before any treatment.

Per the germline V gene, CDR1 is LGHDT and CDR2 is YNNKEL (reference sequence). V lost 3 bases, J lost 4 bases, and 6 bases lay in between. There are 12 residues in the CDR3. The V gene is TRBV3-1, the J gene TRBJ1-2; D uncertain. The sequenced sample was blood. This receptor was identified in a man younger than 40 with Graves' hyperthyroidism. CDR3: CASSQEAYGYTF. In DNA form, the CDR3 reads TGTGCCAGCAGCCAGGAAGCCTATGGCTACACCTTC.